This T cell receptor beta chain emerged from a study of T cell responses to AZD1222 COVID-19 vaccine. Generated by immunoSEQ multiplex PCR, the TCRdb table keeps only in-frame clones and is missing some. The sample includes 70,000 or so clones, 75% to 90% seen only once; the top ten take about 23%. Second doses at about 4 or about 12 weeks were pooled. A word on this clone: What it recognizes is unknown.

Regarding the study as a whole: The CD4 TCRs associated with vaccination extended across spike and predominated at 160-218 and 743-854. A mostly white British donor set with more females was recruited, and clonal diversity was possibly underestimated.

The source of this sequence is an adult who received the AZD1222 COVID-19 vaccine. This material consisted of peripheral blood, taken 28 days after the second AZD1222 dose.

The CDR3, as DNA: TGTGCCAGCAGTTATCGTGGAGAGATCACAGATACGCAGTATTTT. This encodes CASSYRGEITDTQYF. The chain uses TRBV6-5 and TRBJ2-3; D is unresolved. Germline CDR1 is MNHEY and CDR2 is SVGAGI. Trimming stripped 3 bases from V and 2 bases from J, with 12 bases between. This CDR3 is 15 amino acids long.